This T cell receptor beta chain stems from a study of cytomegalovirus exposure and HLA in healthy donors. In the case of this clone: Antigen specificity is unknown.

The CDR3 totals 16 residues. Germline CDR1 reads SGHVS; CDR2 reads FQNEAQ. J was trimmed by 5 bases and V by 1 base; bases with no gene match: 7. Whole-study results and caveats: Reportedly, a later analysis found an Asian-associated ancestry cluster had fewer N-insertions than the approximately 700-donor mean.

The PCR made use of 60 Vbeta and 13 Jbeta primers. The data were produced by immunoSEQ multiplex PCR, yet TCRdb's version contains in-frame clones alone and is incomplete. The sample lists 100,000 to 150,000 clones, 75% to 85% occurring once. The origin of this receptor is a man aged 25-45 years in good health and CMV-seropositive. The chain recombines TRBV7-8 with TRBJ2-3, with 9 bases aligning to TRBD2. The sequenced sample was PBMCs. DNA for the CDR3: TGTGCCAGCAGCTTAGAAATGGCGGGGGGGGTAGATACGCAGTATTTT. Protein sequence: CASSLEMAGGVDTQYF.